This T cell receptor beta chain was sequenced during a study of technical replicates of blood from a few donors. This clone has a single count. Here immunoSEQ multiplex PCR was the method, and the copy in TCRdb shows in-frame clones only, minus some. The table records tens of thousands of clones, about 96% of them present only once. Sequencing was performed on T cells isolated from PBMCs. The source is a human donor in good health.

CDR3 coding DNA: TGTGCCAGCAGCTTGACGGGAGGGCTGAACGAGCAGTACTTC. Protein: CASSLTGGLNEQYF. The V and J genes are TRBV7-6 and TRBJ2-7; TRBD2 aligns across 8 bases. Trimming took 3 bases from V and 5 from J; bases not matched to a gene: 6. The CDR3 covers 14 residues. Germline CDR1 and CDR2: SGHVS and FNYEAQ.